This TCR beta chain originates from a study of cytotoxic CD8 clonotypes in ibrutinib-treated CLL. Findings of the study overall: Private clonotypes, not public ones, expanded at ibrutinib response.

Germline CDR1 and CDR2: SGHRS and YFSETQ. V was pared by 0 bases and J by 5 bases, with 23 bases between. CDR3 size: 18 residues. Some clones are missing from TCRdb's copy, which holds only in-frame ones; the method was immunoSEQ multiplex PCR. Here the sample spans about 270,000 clones, 60% to 80% being singletons. This clone has just one count. Antigen specificity is unknown. This chain connects TRBV5-1 to TRBJ1-2; tentatively, D is TRBD1 (5 bases). This TCR was recovered from a human donor with chronic lymphocytic leukemia. Material: PBMCs, obtained at disease progression, from a patient treated with ibrutinib. The CDR3 loop is CASSLGVGTLRDRYGYTF. Written as DNA, the CDR3 is TGCGCCAGCAGCTTGGGAGTCGGGACCTTACGGGACCGTTATGGCTACACCTTC.